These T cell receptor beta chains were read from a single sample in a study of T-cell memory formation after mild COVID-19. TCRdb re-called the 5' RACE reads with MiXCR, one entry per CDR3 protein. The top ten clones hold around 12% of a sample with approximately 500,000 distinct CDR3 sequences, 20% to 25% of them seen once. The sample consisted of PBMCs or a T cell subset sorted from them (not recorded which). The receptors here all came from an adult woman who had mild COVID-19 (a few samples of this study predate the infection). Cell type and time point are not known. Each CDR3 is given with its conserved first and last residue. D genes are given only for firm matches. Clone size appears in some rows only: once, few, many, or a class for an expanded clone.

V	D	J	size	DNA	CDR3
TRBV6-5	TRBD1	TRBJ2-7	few	TGTGCCAGCACCCGAGGACAGGACTCCTACGAGCAGTACTTC	CASTRGQDSYEQYF
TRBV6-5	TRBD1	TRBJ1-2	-	TGTGCCAGCAGGCCCGGGACAGACTATGGCTACACCTTC	CASRPGTDYGYTF
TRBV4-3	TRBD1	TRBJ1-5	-	TGCGCCAGCAGCCAGCGGACAGGGGTTCAGCCCCAGCATTTT	CASSQRTGVQPQHF
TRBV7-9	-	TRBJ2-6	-	TGTGCCAGCAGCTTAGTCGAGGGCTCCGGGGCCAACGTCCTGACTTTC	CASSLVEGSGANVLTF
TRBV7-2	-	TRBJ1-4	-	TGTGCCAGCAGCTGGGGTCCGGCTGAAGAAAAACTGTTTTTT	CASSWGPAEEKLFF
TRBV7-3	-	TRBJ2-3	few	TGTGCCAGCAGCCCCGGGTCTAGCACAGATACGCAGTATTTT	CASSPGSSTDTQYF
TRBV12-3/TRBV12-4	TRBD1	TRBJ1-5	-	TGTGCCAGCAGTAGGGACAGTAGCAATCAGCCCCAGCATTTT	CASSRDSSNQPQHF
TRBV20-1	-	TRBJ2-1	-	TGCAGTGCTAGAGACCTAAACGGACCCTCGACCTACAATGAGCAGTTCTTC	CSARDLNGPSTYNEQFF
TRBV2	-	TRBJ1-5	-	TGTGCCAGCACTAGGGACTATCCTAGCAATCAGCCCCAGCATTTT	CASTRDYPSNQPQHF
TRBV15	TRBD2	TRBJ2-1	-	TGTGCCACCAGCAATAGCCTAGCGGGAGGGGACAATGAGCAGTTCTTC	CATSNSLAGGDNEQFF
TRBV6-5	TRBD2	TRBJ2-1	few	TGTGCCAGCGGCGGGGGGCTTGAGCAGTTCTTC	CASGGGLEQFF
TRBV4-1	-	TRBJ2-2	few	TGCGCCAGCAGCCAAGACCCGTCGACCGGGGAGCTGTTTTTT	CASSQDPSTGELFF
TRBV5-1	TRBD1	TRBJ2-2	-	TGCGCCAGCACCTCTCAGGGGGCAGGTACCGGGGAGCTGTTTTTT	CASTSQGAGTGELFF
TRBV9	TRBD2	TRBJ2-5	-	TGTGCCAGCAGCGTCGGTAGAAGACTAGCGGGGACAGAGACCCAGTACTTC	CASSVGRRLAGTETQYF
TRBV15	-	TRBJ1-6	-	TGTGCCACCTCAACAGAGAGGAATTCACCCCTCCACTTT	CATSTERNSPLHF
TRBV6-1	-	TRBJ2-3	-	TGTGCCAGCAGTGACCCGAGGGGCGGCGGAGATACGCAGTATTTT	CASSDPRGGGDTQYF
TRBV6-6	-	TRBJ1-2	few	TGTGCCAGCTCTATTACGTCCGGGTCCCTAAGGGGCTACACCTTC	CASSITSGSLRGYTF
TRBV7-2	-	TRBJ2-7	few	TGTGCCAGCAGCCCCCGTCTTCGCGAGCAGTACTTC	CASSPRLREQYF
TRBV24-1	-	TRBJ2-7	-	TGTGCCACCAGTGACCTGACAGAGATTCTTACCTACGAGCAGTACTTC	CATSDLTEILTYEQYF
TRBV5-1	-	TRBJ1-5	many	TGCGCCAGCAGCTTGGACCCGGACCAGCCCCAGCATTTT	CASSLDPDQPQHF
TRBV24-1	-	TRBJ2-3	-	TGTGCCACCAGTCCGGGACCTCCCAAACCCACCACAGATACGCAGTATTTT	CATSPGPPKPTTDTQYF
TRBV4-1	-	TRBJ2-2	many	TGCGCCAGCAGCCCCCCCTTCGCCCCTAACACCGGGGAGCTGTTTTTT	CASSPPFAPNTGELFF
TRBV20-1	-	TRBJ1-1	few	TGCAGTGCTAGAAAGGGTCGGGACACTGAAGCTTTCTTT	CSARKGRDTEAFF
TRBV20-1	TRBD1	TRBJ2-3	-	TGCAGTGCTAGAGGAAAACAGGGGGCTATTTCCCACACAGATACGCAGTATTTT	CSARGKQGAISHTDTQYF
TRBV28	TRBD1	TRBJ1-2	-	TGTGCCAGCAGGACGGGACAGGGGGCGAGTGGCTACACCTTC	CASRTGQGASGYTF
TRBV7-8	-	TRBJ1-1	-	TGTGCCAGCAGCCATCAGGGAGGGAACACTGAAGCTTTCTTT	CASSHQGGNTEAFF
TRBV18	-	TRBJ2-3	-	TGTGCCAGCTCAAAGAGGGGCAGGACTTCAGATACGCAGTATTTT	CASSKRGRTSDTQYF
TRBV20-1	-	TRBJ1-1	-	TGCAGTGCTGACCGAAATGAGGATAACACTGAAGCTTTCTTT	CSADRNEDNTEAFF
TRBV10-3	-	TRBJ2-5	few	TGTGCCATCAGTGAGGCCCAAGGGACCCAGTACTTC	CAISEAQGTQYF
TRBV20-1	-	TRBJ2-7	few	TGCAGTGCTTTAGGCGGAACCTACGAGCAGTACTTC	CSALGGTYEQYF
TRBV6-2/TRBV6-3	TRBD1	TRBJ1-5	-	TGTGCCAGCAGTTTCGCACGGACAGGGACCCGGGATCAGCCCCAGCATTTT	CASSFARTGTRDQPQHF
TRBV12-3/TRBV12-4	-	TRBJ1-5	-	TGTGCCAGCAGTTCCTCCCCCCACCCCCAGCATTTT	CASSSSPHPQHF
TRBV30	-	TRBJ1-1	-	TGTGCCTGGAATTGGAGGGATGAAGCTTTCTTT	CAWNWRDEAFF
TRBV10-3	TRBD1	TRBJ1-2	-	TGTGCCATCAGCGGGGGACAGGGCTATGGCTACACCTTC	CAISGGQGYGYTF
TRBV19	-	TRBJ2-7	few	TGTGCCAGTAGTATCGGTGCAGGGCTCGAGCAGTACTTC	CASSIGAGLEQYF
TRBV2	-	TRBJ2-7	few	TGTGCCAGCAGTGACGGCCCCATTAGCTCCTACGAGCAGTACTTC	CASSDGPISSYEQYF
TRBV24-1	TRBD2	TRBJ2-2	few	TGTGCCACCAGTGATCTCACTAGCGGGGCCAACACCGGGGAGCTGTTTTTT	CATSDLTSGANTGELFF
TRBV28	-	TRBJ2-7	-	TGTGCCAGCAGTATTAATCCCACGGACTACGAGCAGTACTTC	CASSINPTDYEQYF
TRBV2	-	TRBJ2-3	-	TGTGCCAGCAGTGTGTTCCGATGGCCGAGGATTAGCACAGATACGCAGTATTTT	CASSVFRWPRISTDTQYF
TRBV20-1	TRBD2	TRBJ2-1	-	TGCAGTGCTCCCAGCGGGAGGGCCTACAATGAGCAGTTCTTC	CSAPSGRAYNEQFF
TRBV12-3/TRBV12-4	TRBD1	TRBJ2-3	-	TGTGCCAGCATCCAGACAGGGAAGAGAGATACGCAGTATTTT	CASIQTGKRDTQYF
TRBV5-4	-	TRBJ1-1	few	TGTGCCAGCAGCCGGACAGATGAAGCTTTCTTT	CASSRTDEAFF
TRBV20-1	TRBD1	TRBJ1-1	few	TGCAGTGCTAGACCCCGACAGGGGGCGAGGACTGAAGCTTTCTTT	CSARPRQGARTEAFF
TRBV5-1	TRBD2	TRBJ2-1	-	TGCGCCAGCAGCTTGGGGGACGGGGGGACCTACAATGAGCAGTTCTTC	CASSLGDGGTYNEQFF
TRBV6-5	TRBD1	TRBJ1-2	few	TGTGCCAGCAGCTCCGACAGGGGTTGGTATGGCTACACCTTC	CASSSDRGWYGYTF
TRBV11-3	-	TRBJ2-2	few	TGTGCCAGCAGCTTAGTTCAGGACGGATTTTCGAACACCGGGGAGCTGTTTTTT	CASSLVQDGFSNTGELFF
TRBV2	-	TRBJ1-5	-	TGTGCCAGCAGCTCCGGGACCTCCCCCAATCAGCCCCAGCATTTT	CASSSGTSPNQPQHF
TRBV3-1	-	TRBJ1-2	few	TGTGCCAGCAGCCCCCACGGCAGTGGCTACACCTTC	CASSPHGSGYTF
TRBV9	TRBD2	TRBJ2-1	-	TGTGCCAGCAGCGAGGGACTAGCGGACTACAATGAGCAGTTCTTC	CASSEGLADYNEQFF
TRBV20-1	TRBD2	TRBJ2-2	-	TGCAGTGCCAGGGCGATAGTAGCGGGGGGTCCTTCGAACACCGGGGAGCTGTTTTTT	CSARAIVAGGPSNTGELFF
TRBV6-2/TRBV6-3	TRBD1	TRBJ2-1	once	TGTGCCGGGGGACAGGCCAATGAGCAGTTCTTC	CAGGQANEQFF
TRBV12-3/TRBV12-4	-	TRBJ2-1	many	TGTGCCAGCAGCAGGGACAAGAGCGGCAATGAGCAGTTCTTC	CASSRDKSGNEQFF
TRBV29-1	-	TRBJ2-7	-	TGCAGCGTTGGGGACGGTTACTACGAGCAGTACTTC	CSVGDGYYEQYF
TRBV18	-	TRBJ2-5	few	TGTGCCAGCTCACCTTGGACTGGGTACCAGCAAGAGACCCAGTACTTC	CASSPWTGYQQETQYF
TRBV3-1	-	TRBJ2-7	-	TGTGCCAGCAGCCAAGCAGACAGGTCCTCCTACGAGCAGTACTTC	CASSQADRSSYEQYF
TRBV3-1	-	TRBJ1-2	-	TGTGCCAGCACCCAACTGTCCGGCAGGGGAGACTATGGCTACACCTTC	CASTQLSGRGDYGYTF
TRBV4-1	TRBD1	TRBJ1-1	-	TGCGCCAGCAGCCAAGGGACAGGGGAATACATGAACACTGAAGCTTTCTTT	CASSQGTGEYMNTEAFF
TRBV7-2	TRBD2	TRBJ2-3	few	TGTGCCAGCAGCTTAAGACTAGCGGGACGCACAGATACGCAGTATTTT	CASSLRLAGRTDTQYF
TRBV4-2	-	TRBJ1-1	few	TGTGCCAGCAGCCAAGAGATGATCCCTGAAGCTTTCTTT	CASSQEMIPEAFF
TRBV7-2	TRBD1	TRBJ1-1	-	TGTGCCAGCTCAGGGGGAGATATGAACACTGAAGCTTTCTTT	CASSGGDMNTEAFF